These T cell receptor beta chains were read from a single sample in a study of blood T cell repertoires in COVID-19. Profiling relied on immunoSEQ multiplex PCR, and the TCRdb table lists in-frame clones only, not all of them. The table shows a few hundred thousand clones, with roughly 90% occurring only once. Material for sequencing was PBMCs or T cells enriched from blood (not recorded which). These receptor sequences come from a man in his thirties or forties who had been exposed to COVID-19. Both conserved end residues are part of each CDR3. D genes are given only for firm matches. The size entry is marked missing in some rows and otherwise reads once, few, many or a size class.

size	V	J	D	CDR3	DNA
.	TRBV30	TRBJ1-2	.	CAWSPRVGIRGYTF	TGTGCCTGGTCCCCCCGAGTCGGGATCAGGGGCTACACCTTC
.	TRBV5-1	TRBJ2-5	TRBD2	CASRGLGGETQYF	TGCGCCAGCAGGGGACTAGGTGGGGAGACCCAGTACTTC
.	TRBV7-6	TRBJ2-1	.	CASSNNRDNEQFF	TGTGCCAGCAGCAACAACCGGGACAATGAGCAGTTCTTC
.	TRBV30	TRBJ1-4	.	CAWSVNRGEKLFF	TGTGCCTGGAGTGTAAATAGGGGCGAAAAACTGTTTTTT
many	TRBV5-4	TRBJ2-1	TRBD2	CASSSETSGGGWNEQFF	TGTGCCAGCAGCTCCGAGACTAGCGGGGGGGGCTGGAATGAGCAGTTCTTC
.	TRBV4-1	TRBJ1-2	.	CASSQDEVGGGYGYTF	TGCGCCAGCAGCCAGGACGAGGTGGGAGGCGGCTATGGCTACACCTTC
few	TRBV5-4	TRBJ2-3	TRBD2	CASSPGTSGLDTQYF	TGTGCCAGCAGCCCCGGGACTAGCGGCCTAGATACGCAGTATTTT
.	TRBV6-5	TRBJ2-5	.	CASSYRPAETQYF	TGTGCCAGCAGTTACCGCCCAGCGGAGACCCAGTACTTC
.	TRBV13	TRBJ2-1	.	CASSLTYWEQFF	TGTGCCAGCAGCCTTACGTACTGGGAGCAGTTCTTC
.	TRBV11-2	TRBJ2-5	.	CASSLPGNQETQYF	TGTGCCAGCAGCCTGCCCGGGAACCAAGAGACCCAGTACTTC
few	TRBV10-1	TRBJ2-3	.	CASRHRDTQYF	TGCGCCAGCAGGCACCGGGATACGCAGTATTTT
once	TRBV7-9	TRBJ2-1	.	CASHSLGAVYNEQFF	TGTGCCAGCCACAGCCTAGGGGCGGTTTACAATGAGCAGTTCTTC
few	TRBV5-4	TRBJ2-1	TRBD1	CASSPPGQGWDEQFF	TGTGCCAGCAGCCCACCGGGACAGGGATGGGATGAGCAGTTCTTC
.	TRBV3-1/TRBV3-2	TRBJ1-3	.	CASSPGRYSGNTIYF	TGTGCCAGCAGCCCTGGGAGGTACTCTGGAAACACCATATATTTT
.	TRBV5-1	TRBJ1-3	.	CASSSGQRYSGNTIYF	TGCGCCAGCAGCTCCGGACAGCGCTACTCTGGAAACACCATATATTTT
.	TRBV20-1	TRBJ1-1	.	CSASRGQLNTEAFF	TGCAGTGCTAGTAGGGGCCAGCTTAACACTGAAGCTTTCTTT
once	TRBV9	TRBJ1-2	.	CASSVAARLWTNYGYTF	TGTGCCAGCAGCGTAGCCGCCCGCCTATGGACAAACTATGGCTACACCTTC
.	TRBV11-2	TRBJ1-2	.	CASSLDPGAHYGYTF	TGTGCCAGCAGCTTAGATCCAGGGGCACACTATGGCTACACCTTC
once	TRBV7-6	TRBJ2-2	TRBD2	CASSLQSGGGFTGELFF	TGTGCCAGCAGCTTACAATCCGGCGGGGGGTTCACCGGGGAGCTGTTTTTT
.	TRBV2	TRBJ2-1	.	CAAGRGTYNEQFF	TGTGCCGCAGGGCGGGGCACCTACAATGAGCAGTTCTTC
.	TRBV5-1	TRBJ2-1	TRBD1	CASSLEPGQAFNEQFF	TGCGCCAGCAGCTTGGAACCGGGACAGGCCTTTAATGAGCAGTTCTTC
.	TRBV6-5	TRBJ1-6	.	CASSPVGFNSPLHF	TGTGCCAGCAGCCCCGTCGGGTTCAATTCACCCCTCCACTTT
.	TRBV7-6	TRBJ1-6	.	CASSLREAPYSPLHF	TGTGCCAGCAGCCTCCGCGAGGCCCCTTATTCACCCCTCCACTTT
.	TRBV19	TRBJ1-2	TRBD1	CASSINRGRPGGYTF	TGTGCCAGTAGTATTAACAGGGGGCGCCCCGGTGGCTACACCTTC
.	TRBV5-4	TRBJ1-2	TRBD1	CASRIRGQVYGYTF	TGTGCCAGCAGAATCAGGGGGCAAGTCTATGGCTACACCTTC
.	TRBV6-2/TRBV6-3	TRBJ2-5	.	CASSTRTSRQVETQYF	TGTGCCAGCAGTACGCGAACGTCGCGTCAGGTCGAGACCCAGTACTTC
.	TRBV12-5	TRBJ2-3	TRBD1	CASGAGTGTDTQYF	TGTGCTAGTGGTGCCGGGACAGGGACAGATACGCAGTATTTT
.	TRBV3-1/TRBV3-2	TRBJ1-1	.	CASSQGPGHGTEAFF	TGTGCCAGCAGCCAAGGCCCAGGGCACGGGACTGAAGCTTTCTTT
.	TRBV11-2	TRBJ1-4	.	CASSLGRGGTNEKLFF	TGTGCCAGCAGCTTGGGGCGGGGAGGGACTAATGAAAAACTGTTTTTT
.	TRBV4-3	TRBJ1-5	TRBD1	CASSGQVDGQPQHF	TGCGCCAGCAGCGGACAGGTAGATGGTCAGCCCCAGCATTTT
.	TRBV5-4	TRBJ2-5	.	CASSLGTLKETQYF	TGTGCCAGCAGCCTCGGGACTTTGAAAGAGACCCAGTACTTC
.	TRBV6-5	TRBJ1-5	.	CASSIASVGNQPQHF	TGTGCCAGCAGTATAGCCTCTGTAGGCAATCAGCCCCAGCATTTT
.	TRBV9	TRBJ2-1	.	CASSVSPGRNEQFF	TGTGCCAGCAGCGTTTCCCCAGGGAGGAATGAGCAGTTCTTC
few	TRBV4-2	TRBJ2-7	TRBD1	CASSRSTGTGLSYEQYF	TGTGCCAGCAGTAGGTCAACCGGGACAGGGTTATCCTACGAGCAGTACTTC
.	TRBV18	TRBJ1-1	TRBD1	CASSYSPGTVLHTEAFF	TGTGCCAGCTCATATTCCCCCGGGACAGTTCTTCACACTGAAGCTTTCTTT
.	TRBV6-6	TRBJ1-5	.	CASAGGGSNQPQHF	TGTGCCAGCGCGGGGGGAGGTAGCAATCAGCCCCAGCATTTT
.	TRBV5-4	TRBJ2-3	TRBD1	CASSPRQGYSDTQYF	TGTGCCAGCAGCCCACGACAGGGTTATTCAGATACGCAGTATTTT
.	TRBV6-2/TRBV6-3	TRBJ1-6	.	CASSYGPGSYNSPLHF	TGTGCCAGCAGTTATGGCCCGGGATCCTATAATTCACCCCTCCACTTT
.	TRBV7-8	TRBJ1-2	.	CASSSVSNYGYTF	TGTGCCAGCAGTTCTGTTTCTAACTATGGCTACACCTTC
.	TRBV6-5	TRBJ1-2	TRBD1	CASSWDRGDYGYTF	TGTGCCAGCAGCTGGGACAGGGGGGACTATGGCTACACCTTC
.	TRBV11-2	TRBJ2-3	TRBD2	CASRSSGGVTDTQYF	TGTGCCAGCAGGTCTAGCGGAGGGGTTACAGATACGCAGTATTTT
.	TRBV7-2	TRBJ2-2	TRBD2	CASSLAGLAGNTGELFF	TGTGCCAGCAGCTTAGCAGGGCTAGCGGGGAACACCGGGGAGCTGTTTTTT
.	TRBV9	TRBJ2-5	.	CASSAGTFQETQYF	TGTGCCAGCAGCGCCGGGACTTTTCAAGAGACCCAGTACTTC
.	TRBV5-4	TRBJ2-3	TRBD1	CASSYRDRGDTQYF	TGTGCCAGCAGCTACCGGGACAGGGGGGATACGCAGTATTTT
once	TRBV5-5	TRBJ1-3	.	CASSSTRGGGNTIYF	TGTGCCAGCAGCTCAACCAGGGGCGGTGGAAACACCATATATTTT
.	TRBV12-2	TRBJ1-1	.	CATTKKGDTEAFF	TGTGCAACCACCAAAAAGGGGGACACTGAAGCTTTCTTT
.	TRBV11-2	TRBJ2-2	TRBD2	CASSLKASGANTGELFF	TGTGCCAGCAGCTTAAAGGCTAGCGGGGCCAACACCGGGGAGCTGTTTTTT
.	TRBV3-1/TRBV3-2	TRBJ2-5	.	CASSQGLPGLQETQYF	TGTGCCAGCAGCCAAGGCTTGCCAGGACTACAAGAGACCCAGTACTTC
.	TRBV29-1	TRBJ2-3	.	CSVVKEGDTQYF	TGCAGCGTTGTCAAAGAGGGAGATACGCAGTATTTT